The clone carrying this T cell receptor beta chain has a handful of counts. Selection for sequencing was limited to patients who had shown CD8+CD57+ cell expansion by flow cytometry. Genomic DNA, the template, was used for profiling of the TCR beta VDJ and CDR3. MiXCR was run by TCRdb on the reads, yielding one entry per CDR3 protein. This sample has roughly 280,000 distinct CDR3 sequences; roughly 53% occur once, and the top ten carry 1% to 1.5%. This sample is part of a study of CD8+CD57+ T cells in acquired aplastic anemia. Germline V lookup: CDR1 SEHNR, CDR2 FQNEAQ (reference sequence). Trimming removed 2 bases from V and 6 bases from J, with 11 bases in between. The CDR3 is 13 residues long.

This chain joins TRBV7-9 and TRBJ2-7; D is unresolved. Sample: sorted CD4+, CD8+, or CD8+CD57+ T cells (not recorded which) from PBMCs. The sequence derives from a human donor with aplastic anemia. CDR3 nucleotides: TGTGCCAGCAGCTTAAGCGTGGTATCCGAGCAGTACTTC. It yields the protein CASSLSVVSEQYF.